This T cell receptor (beta chain) was observed in a study of T-cell reconstitution after alpha-beta-depleted transplantation in children. General study points: Some patients showed high day-60 TCRbeta diversity, which derived from surviving recipient T cells and thymic progenitors.

Germline loops: CDR1 SGHAT, CDR2 FQNNGV. Trimming pared 2 bases from V and 2 bases from J, leaving 19 bases between. The CDR3 consists of 18 residues. A TCRbeta library incorporating unique molecular identifiers was prepared. TCRdb processed the PCR reads anew with MiXCR; each CDR3 protein has one entry. The table has a few hundred thousand distinct CDR3 sequences, 10% seen once. This clonotype was counted many times. The antigen remains unidentified. The chain combines TRBV11-2 with TRBJ2-1; D perhaps matches TRBD1 (6 bases). This specimen consisted of PBMCs, obtained before TCRalphabeta/CD19-depleted stem cell transplant. The receptor was derived from a boy under two years old with acute myeloid leukemia, due to receive a stem cell transplant. The CDR3 reads CASSLILGFGGPYNEQFF. The CDR3 DNA is TGTGCCAGCAGCTTAATCTTAGGGTTTGGGGGCCCCTACAATGAGCAGTTCTTC.